A single sample is the source of the 25 T cell receptor beta chains below, sequenced in a study of shared clonotypes between healthy human individuals. Some clones are missing from TCRdb's copy, which holds only in-frame ones; the method was immunoSEQ multiplex PCR. Altogether nearly 2 million clones are present, about 95% being singletons, with the ten largest covering around 1.2%. Terminally differentiated effector memory CD45RA+ cells were excluded from the naive CD8 cells, which were CD45RO-negative and positively selected for CCR7. Sequences were obtained from naive CD8+ T cells sorted from blood. These receptor sequences come from a man younger than 35 in good health.

The chain couples TRBV29-1 to TRBJ2-7; a possible D gene is TRBD1 (5 bases). CDR1 and CDR2 (germline): SQVTM, ANQGSEA. The CDR3 spans 11 residues. V was pared by 5 bases and J by 6 bases, with 11 bases between. The CDR3 reads CSVPTGSEQYF. The CDR3 DNA reads TGCAGCGTTCCCACAGGAAGCGAGCAGTACTTC.

The J gene is TRBJ2-2, the V gene TRBV5-1, with 12 bases identical to TRBD2. The CDR3 runs to 16 residues. Germline values: CDR1 SGHRS, CDR2 YFSETQ. Trimming removed 4 bases from V and 3 bases from J; junction bases left unmatched: 4. The CDR3 coding sequence is TGCGCCAGCAGCCCGACTAGCGGGGGTTACACCGGGGAGCTGTTTTTT. Amino acids: CASSPTSGGYTGELFF.

V and J are TRBV6-5 and TRBJ1-6, with D unresolved. The germline V gene has CDR1 MNHEY and CDR2 SVGAGI. The V and J ends lost 5 bases and 6 bases respectively, with 5 bases between them. CDR3 size: 12 residues. CDR3 in DNA: TGTGCCAGCAGTCAGACTAATTCACCCCTCCACTTT. Its protein is CASSQTNSPLHF.

As to this clone: The sample contains more than one DNA sequence encoding this CDR3. The chain is built from TRBV10-3 and TRBJ2-7, with TRBD2 as a possible D gene (5 bases). This CDR3 has 15 residues. Germline V CDR1 and CDR2: ENHRY, SYGVKD. V dropped 0 bases and J dropped 0 bases, with 9 bases sitting between them. For the CDR3, the DNA is TGTGCCATCAGTGAGTCAGGACTGGGCTCCTACGAGCAGTACTTC. Its translation is CAISESGLGSYEQYF.

The V call is TRBV10-3, the J call TRBJ2-7; TRBD1 matches 9 bases. V lost 8 bases and J lost 6; bases outside the gene matches: 14. The CDR3 is made up of 15 amino acids. Germline V lookup: CDR1 ENHRY, CDR2 SYGVKD. CDR3 nucleotides: TGTGCCATCCATTCGGGGACAGGGAACGGGTCCGAGCAGTACTTC. It is translated as CAIHSGTGNGSEQYF.

Notes on this clone: Other DNA sequences in the same sample also yield this CDR3. In DNA, the CDR3 is TGTGCCAGCAGTCTCTCGGGCAGCTACGAGCAGTACTTC. It encodes CASSLSGSYEQYF. The chain is built from TRBV27 and TRBJ2-7; D not certain. Trimming took 5 bases from V and 3 from J, leaving 11 bases between them. Germline values: CDR1 MNHEY, CDR2 SMNVEV (reference sequence). The CDR3 has 13 residues.

As concerns this clone: The junction does not match germline at one end; this may be a read error. The chain is built from TRBV7-7 and TRBJ2-5; possibly TRBD1 for D (6 bases). CDR1 and CDR2 (germline): SSHAT, FNYEAQ (reference sequence). The CDR3 length is 14 residues. CDR3 coding DNA: TGTGCTAGCAGCTTAGTACAGGGCCAAGAGACCCAGTACTTC. Translating gives CASSLVQGQETQYF.

Comment on this clone: The sample carries other DNA sequences with the same CDR3. The chain has TRBV11-2 and TRBJ2-7; the D is unclear. This CDR3 comprises 13 residues. V lost 0 bases to trimming and J lost 4 bases, with 7 bases between them. Germline CDR1 reads SGHAT; CDR2 reads FQNNGV. The CDR3 loop reads CASSLEAEYEQYF. DNA of the CDR3: TGTGCCAGCAGCTTAGAAGCAGAGTACGAGCAGTACTTC.

The rearrangement uses TRBV9 and TRBJ2-5; TRBD2 is a possible D gene (6 bases). Trimming cost V 0 bases and J 12 bases, with 15 bases left between them. This CDR3 region has 13 residues. Germline CDR1 and CDR2: SGDLS and YYNGEE. CDR3 protein: CASSVGGETDEYF. Written as DNA, the CDR3 is TGTGCCAGCAGCGTAGGGGGGGAGACAGATGAGTACTTC.

The chain is built from TRBV7-8 and TRBJ1-1, with D unresolved. Germline V gives CDR1 SGHVS, CDR2 FQNEAQ. Trimming took off 5 bases at V and 0 bases at J, with 16 bases between the two ends. This CDR3 region has 16 residues. The DNA for the CDR3 is TGTGCCAGCAGCCATCTGGAGGAACTCATGAACACTGAAGCTTTCTTT. Its translation: CASSHLEELMNTEAFF. Combining the CDR3 with reference TRBV7-8 and TRBJ1-1 gives the whole variable domain GAGVSQSPRYKVAKRGQDVALRCDPISGHVSLFWYQQALGQGPEFLTYFQNEAQLDKSGLPSDRFFAERPEGSVSTLKIQRTQQEDSAVYLCASSHLEELMNTEAFFGQGTRLTVV.

This clone was counted between two and nine times. The CDR3 loop is CASSQVPFQGGSPLHF. In DNA form, the CDR3 reads TGCGCCAGCAGCCAAGTCCCCTTCCAAGGAGGTTCACCCCTCCACTTT. This chain links TRBV4-1 with TRBJ1-6; D gene unclear. Trimming shortened V by 1 base and J by 9 bases, and 16 bases separated the two germline ends. CDR1 is MGHRA and CDR2 is YSYEKL in the germline V gene. The CDR3 has 16 residues.

V usage is TRBV10-3 and J usage is TRBJ1-6; no clear D. The V end was cut by 3 bases, the J end by 7 bases, with 13 bases between. Germline loops: CDR1 ENHRY, CDR2 SYGVKD. The length of the CDR3 is 15 residues. Here the CDR3 reads CAISELGLLNSPLHF. DNA for the CDR3: TGTGCCATCAGTGAACTCGGACTATTGAATTCACCCCTCCACTTT.

This chain uses TRBV15 with TRBJ2-7, with a tentative D call TRBD1 (6 bases). The CDR3 length is 13 residues. In germline, CDR1 is LNHNV, CDR2 YYDKDF (reference sequence). The V end lost 1 base, the J end lost 6 bases, and 10 bases lay between the germline ends. In DNA, the CDR3 is TGTGCCACCAGCAGAGCTCGACAGGTCGAGCAGTACTTC. Translated, it gives CATSRARQVEQYF.

The chain couples TRBV5-6 to TRBJ2-7; weak D call: TRBD1 (5 bases). The V gene's germline CDR1 is SGHDT and CDR2 YYEEEE. The CDR3 runs 15 residues. Deletions cut 4 bases from V and 0 bases from J, with 14 bases between. CDR3 amino acids: CASSQGAPSSYEQYF. The DNA for the CDR3 is TGTGCCAGCAGCCAAGGGGCGCCTAGCTCCTACGAGCAGTACTTC. The complete variable domain, with remaining parts taken from reference TRBV5-6 and TRBJ2-7, reads DAGVTQSPTHLIKTRGQQVTLRCSPKSGHDTVSWYQQALGQGPQFIFQYYEEEERQRGNFPDRFSGHQFPNYSSELNVNALLLGDSALYLCASSQGAPSSYEQYFGPGTRLTVT.

The rearrangement uses TRBV14 and TRBJ1-1; possibly TRBD1 for D (6 bases). The CDR3 length is 13 residues. Per the germline V gene, CDR1 is SGHDN and CDR2 is FVKESK. The V end lost 7 bases, the J end lost 10 bases, and 19 bases lay between the germline ends. The CDR3 DNA is TGTGCCAGCACCATTAACCCAGGGGTGGGAGCTTTCTTT. The encoded protein is CASTINPGVGAFF.

The gene calls are TRBV11-2 and TRBJ2-7; D gene unclear. The CDR3 sequence is 17 residues long. Germline CDR1 is SGHAT and CDR2 is FQNNGV. The V gene lost 5 bases and the J gene lost 0 bases, with 20 bases spanning the gap. The CDR3 reads CASSPPPSGSISYEQYF. CDR3 DNA: TGTGCCAGCAGCCCCCCCCCATCGGGCTCAATCTCCTACGAGCAGTACTTC.

The CDR3 sequence is CASTGTVSSYEQYF. CDR3 coding DNA: TGTGCCAGCACCGGGACAGTGAGCTCCTACGAGCAGTACTTC. The chain uses TRBV2 and TRBJ2-7, with 7 nucleotides matching TRBD1. Germline CDR1 and CDR2: SNHLY and FYNNEI. V lost 7 bases and J lost 0; bases outside the gene matches: 6. The CDR3 spans 14 residues.

J is TRBJ2-5 and V is TRBV2, with TRBD2 identical over 12 bases. Trimming removed 2 bases from V and 4 bases from J; junction bases left unmatched: 5. CDR1 and CDR2 (germline): SNHLY, FYNNEI. The CDR3 is 16 amino acids. The CDR3 bases are TGTGCCAGCAGTGAATCTAGCGGGGGGGCGGGAGAGACCCAGTACTTC. Protein sequence: CASSESSGGAGETQYF.

Note on this clone: In the same sample, other DNA sequences code for this CDR3. This chain links TRBV27 with TRBJ1-1, with D perhaps TRBD1 (5 bases). The CDR3 is made up of 14 amino acids. Looked up from germline, CDR1 is MNHEY and CDR2 is SMNVEV (reference sequence). Trimming pared 3 bases from V and 1 base from J, leaving 9 bases between. CDR3 region: CASSFTGTNTEAFF. CDR3 DNA sequence: TGTGCCAGCAGTTTTACAGGAACGAACACTGAAGCTTTCTTT.

A remark on this clone: The junction does not match germline at one end; this may be a read error. J is TRBJ1-1 and V is TRBV4-1; D unclear. The length of the CDR3 is 14 residues. CDR1 is MGHRA, CDR2 YSYEKL, per germline. The CDR3: CASTQGAVNTEAFF. CDR3 nucleotides: TGCGCCAGCACCCAAGGAGCGGTGAACACTGAAGCTTTCTTT.

The genes are TRBV28 and TRBJ2-1, with unresolved D. This CDR3 is built from 13 residues. CDR1 and CDR2 (germline): MDHEN, SYDVKM. V gave up 2 bases and J gave up 8 bases, with 10 bases separating them. The CDR3, as DNA: TGTGCCAGCAGTTTACCCCGACCGGATGAGCAGTTCTTC. Translation: CASSLPRPDEQFF.

The chain is built from TRBV27 and TRBJ2-7; D possibly uses TRBD1 or TRBD2 (5 bases each). Deletions cut 3 bases from V and 8 bases from J, with 20 bases between. Per the germline V gene, CDR1 is MNHEY and CDR2 is SMNVEV (reference sequence). The CDR3 covers 15 residues. CDR3 amino acids: CASSFIGTQADKQYF. In DNA, the CDR3 is TGTGCCAGCAGTTTTATAGGGACCCAGGCTGATAAGCAGTACTTC.

V and J are TRBV13 and TRBJ2-1, with D possibly matching TRBD2 (6 bases). CDR3 length: 13 amino acids. Deletions cut 6 bases from V and 8 bases from J, with 14 bases between. Per germline, CDR1 PRHDT and CDR2 FYEKMQ (reference sequence). The CDR3, as DNA: TGTGCCAGCAGTGGTGGCGGGGAGTATGAGCAGTTCTTC. Its translation: CASSGGGEYEQFF.

The CDR3 DNA follows: TGTGCCAGCAGTTTCGGACGGACAACTAGCACAGATACGCAGTATTTT. Its translation is CASSFGRTTSTDTQYF. V gene TRBV5-4 combines with J gene TRBJ2-3; tentative D call: TRBD1 (5 bases). V lost 5 bases to trimming and J lost 0 bases, with 16 bases between them. The length of the CDR3 is 16 residues. Germline V gene sequence: CDR1 SGHNT, CDR2 YYREEE (reference sequence).

The chain has TRBV5-6 and TRBJ2-3, with 11 bases aligning to TRBD2. CDR3 length: 16 amino acids. The ends lost 0 bases at V and 5 bases at J; junction bases unmatched: 5. CDR1 and CDR2 from the germline V gene are SGHDT and YYEEEE. CDR3 in amino acids: CASSLELAGGLDTQYF. CDR3 DNA sequence: TGTGCCAGCAGCTTGGAGCTAGCGGGGGGCTTAGATACGCAGTATTTT.